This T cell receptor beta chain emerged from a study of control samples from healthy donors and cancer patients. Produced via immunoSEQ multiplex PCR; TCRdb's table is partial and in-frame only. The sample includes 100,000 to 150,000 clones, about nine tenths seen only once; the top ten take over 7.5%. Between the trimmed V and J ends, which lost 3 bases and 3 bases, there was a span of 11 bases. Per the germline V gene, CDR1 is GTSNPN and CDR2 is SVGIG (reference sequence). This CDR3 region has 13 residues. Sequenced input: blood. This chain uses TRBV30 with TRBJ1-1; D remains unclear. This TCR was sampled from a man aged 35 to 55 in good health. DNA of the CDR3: TGTGCCTGGAGACTACAGTCGTACACTGAAGCTTTCTTT. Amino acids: CAWRLQSYTEAFF.